Below, 28 T cell receptor beta chains from the same sample are listed, as sequenced in a study of cytomegalovirus exposure and HLA in healthy donors. Researchers ran the PCR with 60 Vbeta and 13 Jbeta primers. Clones were read by immunoSEQ multiplex PCR, and TCRdb kept only the in-frame ones, dropping some. This sample carries 200,000 to 250,000 clones, over 65% of them seen once, and the ten largest clones take 2.5% to 3.5%. The sample taken for sequencing was PBMCs. Receptors originate from a woman in her sixties or seventies in good health and CMV-seropositive.

The rearrangement uses TRBV21-1 and TRBJ2-2; the table's D call of TRBD1 was not tested on the DNA. TRBV21-1 is deemed a pseudogene. The CDR3 consists of 16 residues. CDR3 nucleotide sequence: TGTGCCAGCAGCAAACTTGTACAGGCGAACACCGGGGAGCTGTTTTTT. Amino acid sequence: CASSKLVQANTGELFF.

V gene TRBV19 combines with J gene TRBJ1-6; weak D call: TRBD1 (6 bases). Looked up from germline, CDR1 is LNHDA and CDR2 is SQIVND (reference sequence). This CDR3 has 16 amino acids. The ends were cut back, 3 bases at V and 9 bases at J, with 18 bases in the middle. The CDR3 DNA reads TGTGCCAGTAGTATCCGTCCGGGGGGCTTGAGTTCACCCCTCCACTTT. Encoded protein: CASSIRPGGLSSPLHF.

The chain couples TRBV7-2 to TRBJ1-2, with D possibly being TRBD1 (5 bases). Trimming removed 5 bases from V and 6 bases from J, with 19 bases in between. CDR1 and CDR2 (germline): SGHTA, FQGNSA. This CDR3 comprises 15 residues. CDR3 sequence (DNA): TGTGCCAGCAGCCCCAGGGATCCGGGTAGAGATGGCTACACCTTC. Translated: CASSPRDPGRDGYTF. The full variable domain, in which reference TRBV7-2 and TRBJ1-2 provide the parts outside the CDR3, is GAGVSQSPSNKVTEKGKDVELRCDPISGHTALYWYRQSLGQGLEFLIYFQGNSAPDKSGLPSDRFSAERTGGSVSTLTIQRTQQEDSAVYLCASSPRDPGRDGYTFGSGTRLTVV.

V usage is TRBV7-2 and J usage is TRBJ2-7; 10 bases match TRBD2. The J segment lost 3 bases and the V segment lost 2 bases, leaving 4 bases of the junction unmatched. Germline V lookup: CDR1 SGHTA, CDR2 FQGNSA. There are 15 residues in the CDR3. DNA of the CDR3: TGTGCCAGCAGCTTATTCCAGCGGGGGGGCTACGAGCAGTACTTC. As protein: CASSLFQRGGYEQYF.

CDR3 nucleotide sequence: TGTGCCAGCAGTTTTAAACTGACGGCGGGAGGGTCCTACGAGCAGTACTTC. This gives the protein CASSFKLTAGGSYEQYF. This chain uses TRBV27 with TRBJ2-7; 9 bases map to TRBD2. The CDR3 is made up of 17 amino acids. Germline lookup yields CDR1 MNHEY and CDR2 SMNVEV (reference sequence). Trimming at V came to 3 bases and at J to 1 base, leaving 10 bases not matched to a gene.

The V gene is TRBV19, the J gene TRBJ1-5; 8 nucleotides align to TRBD1. V lost 1 base and J lost 5; bases outside the gene matches: 10. In germline, CDR1 is LNHDA, CDR2 SQIVND (reference sequence). The CDR3 extends over 17 amino acids. DNA of the CDR3: TGTGCCAGTAGTATAGGGACAGGGCTCACCTTATATCAGCCCCAGCATTTT. Translated, it gives CASSIGTGLTLYQPQHF.

The chain couples TRBV5-1 to TRBJ1-3; TRBD1 matches at 10 bases. The trim removed 3 bases at V and 3 bases at J, leaving 6 bases unmatched. The CDR3 consists of 16 residues. CDR1 SGHRS and CDR2 YFSETQ come from the germline V gene. Written as DNA, the CDR3 is TGCGCCAGCAGCTCCGGGACAGGGGCTAATGGAAACACCATATATTTT. Its translation is CASSSGTGANGNTIYF.

The gene calls are TRBV2 and TRBJ1-2; TRBD1 agrees at 9 bases. CDR1 is SNHLY, CDR2 FYNNEI, per germline. V lost 5 bases, J lost 5 bases, and 6 bases stayed unmatched. The CDR3 length is 14 residues. The DNA of the CDR3 is TGTGCCAGCAGTTTACAGGGGGCGGAATATGGCTACACCTTC. The encoded protein is CASSLQGAEYGYTF.

J is TRBJ1-4 and V is TRBV6-5; tentatively, D is TRBD1 (6 bases). The germline V gene has CDR1 MNHEY and CDR2 SVGAGI. The CDR3 spans 14 residues. V lost 5 bases and J 2 bases, leaving 9 bases between the germline ends. In DNA, the CDR3 is TGTGCCAGCAGTACAGGGTCGACTAATGAAAAACTGTTTTTT. Amino acid sequence: CASSTGSTNEKLFF.

The CDR3 protein is CASSLRWRGVYGYTF. The CDR3 region has the DNA TGTGCCAGCAGTCTCCGTTGGAGGGGCGTCTATGGCTACACCTTC. The V and J genes are TRBV6-5 and TRBJ1-2; weak D call: TRBD1 (5 bases). Trimming left V 5 bases short and J 4 bases short, with 17 bases between. Germline CDR1 and CDR2: MNHEY and SVGAGI. CDR3 length equals 15 residues.

The rearrangement joins TRBV2 to TRBJ1-5; 11 bases match TRBD1. CDR1 and CDR2 from the germline V gene are SNHLY and FYNNEI. CDR3 size: 15 residues. V trimming: 8 bases; J trimming: 3 bases; junction bases outside the gene matches: 6. The CDR3 spells CASGEDRGHNQPQHF. For the CDR3, the DNA is TGTGCCAGCGGGGAGGACAGGGGGCACAATCAGCCCCAGCATTTT. Full variable domain (missing parts from reference TRBV2 and TRBJ1-5): EPEVTQTPSHQVTQMGQEVILRCVPISNHLYFYWYRQILGQKVEFLVSFYNNEISEKSEIFDDQFSVERPDGSNFTLKIRSTKLEDSAMYFCASGEDRGHNQPQHFGDGTRLSIL.

The chain has TRBV27 and TRBJ2-3; TRBD2 matches at 13 bases. The ends lost 5 bases at V and 4 bases at J; junction bases unmatched: 3. The CDR3 is 15 amino acids. Germline lookup yields CDR1 MNHEY and CDR2 SMNVEV (reference sequence). CDR3 residues: CASSLTSGGPDTQYF. CDR3 in DNA: TGTGCCAGCAGTCTGACTAGCGGGGGGCCAGATACGCAGTATTTT.

The chain carries TRBV6-1 and TRBJ1-5; TRBD1 aligns across 9 bases. Unmatched junction bases numbered 7, after V lost 3 bases and J lost 4 bases. Germline CDR1 reads MNHNS; CDR2 reads SASEGT. The CDR3 sequence is 16 residues long. For the CDR3, the DNA is TGTGCCAGCAGTGATTCCGGGACAGGGTCGAATCAGCCCCAGCATTTT. Translating gives CASSDSGTGSNQPQHF.

The sample holds one count of this clone. The chain has TRBV6-5 and TRBJ2-7; no clear D. The CDR3 runs 14 residues. V was trimmed by 2 bases and J by 4 bases, leaving 12 bases between them. CDR1 is MNHEY, CDR2 SVGAGI, per germline. CDR3 nucleotides: TGTGCCAGCAGTTACGCTCGGAGTAGGTACGAGCAGTACTTC. This sequence encodes CASSYARSRYEQYF.

V and J are TRBV11-2 and TRBJ1-5; D possibly corresponds to TRBD1 (5 bases). Trimming shortened V by 4 bases and J by 0 bases, and 10 bases separated the two germline ends. This CDR3 comprises 15 residues. Germline assignment: CDR1 SGHAT and CDR2 FQNNGV. CDR3 amino acids: CASSSFGGSNQPQHF. The CDR3, as DNA: TGTGCCAGCAGCTCATTCGGGGGTAGCAATCAGCCCCAGCATTTT.

The rearrangement links TRBV5-1 to TRBJ2-3, with TRBD2 matching over 10 bases. The CDR3 loop spans 15 amino acids. V lost 3 bases, J lost 2 bases, and 3 bases stayed unmatched. Germline values: CDR1 SGHRS, CDR2 YFSETQ. The CDR3 coding sequence is TGCGCCAGCAGCTCCGGGACTAGCGACACAGATACGCAGTATTTT. As protein: CASSSGTSDTDTQYF.

The chain carries TRBV7-2 and TRBJ2-3, with 8 positions matching TRBD2. CDR1 is SGHTA and CDR2 is FQGNSA in the germline V gene. The CDR3 is made up of 14 amino acids. V shed 8 bases, J shed 2 bases, and the junction held 6 bases outside the gene matches. The DNA of the CDR3 is TGTGCCAGCGCTCGGGGGGGGTCCACAGATACGCAGTATTTT. Translation gives CASARGGSTDTQYF.

The CDR3 sequence is CASSQNQGAREETQYF. The CDR3 DNA reads TGTGCCAGCAGCCAAAACCAGGGGGCGAGAGAAGAGACCCAGTACTTC. The rearrangement uses TRBV4-2 and TRBJ2-5, with TRBD1 matching 8 bases. The CDR3 runs 16 residues. Per germline, CDR1 LGHNA and CDR2 YNFKEQ. The V and J ends lost 2 bases and 3 bases, in that order; junction bases with no gene match: 8.

The chain recombines TRBV11-2 with TRBJ2-1; the match to TRBD2 covers 7 bases. This CDR3 spans 15 amino acids. Per germline, CDR1 SGHAT and CDR2 FQNNGV. V lost 1 base and J lost 4; bases outside the gene matches: 4. The CDR3 loop reads CASSLVAGVYNEQFF. The CDR3 nucleotides read TGTGCCAGCAGCTTAGTAGCGGGCGTTTACAATGAGCAGTTCTTC.

To note about this clone: One end of the junction does not line up with germline, which may come from a read error. The chain uses TRBV10-3 and TRBJ1-1, with a possible D match to TRBD1 (5 bases). The length of the CDR3 is 15 residues. Germline values: CDR1 ENHRY, CDR2 SYGVKD. CDR3 loop: CAISEIQGSNAEAFF. In nucleotides, the CDR3 is TGTGCCATCAGTGAAATCCAGGGATCGAACGCTGAAGCTTTCTTT.

The V gene is TRBV15, the J gene TRBJ1-4, with D possibly TRBD1 on 6 matching bases. This CDR3 is 16 amino acids long. V lost 3 bases, J lost 0 bases, and 11 bases lay in between. Germline assignment: CDR1 LNHNV and CDR2 YYDKDF (reference sequence). This CDR3 reads CATSSTGKPTNEKLFF. The DNA for the CDR3 is TGTGCCACCAGCAGTACAGGGAAGCCAACTAATGAAAAACTGTTTTTT.

This chain uses TRBV19 with TRBJ1-6, with D unresolved. V gave up 5 bases and J gave up 0 bases, with 8 bases separating them. Germline CDR1 LNHDA, CDR2 SQIVND (reference sequence). This CDR3 has 15 residues. The CDR3 loop is CASSGGSSYNSPLHF. CDR3 sequence (DNA): TGTGCCAGTAGTGGAGGGAGCTCCTATAATTCACCCCTCCACTTT.

The rearrangement links TRBV4-2 to TRBJ2-5; TRBD2 matches at 10 bases. CDR3 length: 15 residues. The junction had 7 bases not matched to a gene; V was cut back by 4 bases and J by 5 bases. Germline CDR1 and CDR2: LGHNA and YNFKEQ. CDR3 region: CASSLVLAGAETQYF. In DNA, the CDR3 is TGTGCCAGCAGCCTAGTCCTAGCGGGAGCGGAGACCCAGTACTTC.

The chain links TRBV11-3 to TRBJ2-7, with 8 bases fitting TRBD2. Germline V CDR1 and CDR2: SGHNT, YENEEA. CDR3 length equals 13 residues. The junction had 4 bases not matched to a gene; V was cut back by 5 bases and J by 4 bases. CDR3 residues: CASSPRGGYEQYF. The DNA for the CDR3 is TGTGCCAGCAGCCCCCGGGGGGGATACGAGCAGTACTTC.

The rearrangement joins TRBV5-1 to TRBJ2-1, with 9 bases identical to TRBD2. This CDR3 region has 16 residues. The ends lost 0 bases at V and 9 bases at J; junction bases unmatched: 10. The germline V gene encodes CDR1 SGHRS and CDR2 YFSETQ. The CDR3 region has the DNA TGCGCCAGCAGCTTGGGGGTAGCGGGGGCTATGGTTGAGCAGTTCTTC. Translating gives CASSLGVAGAMVEQFF.

This clone was found a few times. The genes are TRBV5-1 and TRBJ1-2, with TRBD1 matching 7 bases. Germline CDR1 SGHRS, CDR2 YFSETQ. The ends lost 4 bases at V and 6 bases at J; junction bases unmatched: 6. The CDR3 runs to 13 residues. CDR3 in amino acids: CASSISGQDGYTF. For the CDR3, the DNA is TGCGCCAGCAGCATTTCAGGACAGGATGGCTACACCTTC.

The table lists this clone with a few counts. The chain couples TRBV6-5 to TRBJ1-3, with TRBD1 matching over 7 bases. The CDR3 is 15 residues long. V lost 6 bases to trimming and J lost 0 bases; unmatched junction nucleotides: 5. Germline CDR1 MNHEY, CDR2 SVGAGI. CDR3 residues: CASSLTGVSGNTIYF. The CDR3 DNA sequence: TGTGCCAGCAGCTTAACAGGGGTCTCTGGAAACACCATATATTTT.

This clone was picked up a small number of times. This chain uses TRBV28 with TRBJ1-1; D call uncertain. CDR3 length: 11 residues. Germline-derived CDR1 and CDR2 are MDHEN and SYDVKM. V lost 2 bases, J lost 10 bases, and 8 bases lay in between. DNA of the CDR3: TGTGCCAGCAGTTTAGGGCGAATAGCTTTCTTT. Its translation is CASSLGRIAFF. The full variable domain, its missing parts supplied by reference TRBV28 and TRBJ1-1, is DVKVTQSSRYLVKRTGEKVFLECVQDMDHENMFWYRQDPGLGLRLIYFSYDVKMKEKGDIPEGYSVSREKKERFSLILESASTNQTSMYLCASSLGRIAFFGQGTRLTVV.